Reported below is one T cell receptor (beta chain). V shed 6 bases and J 6 bases; nucleotides not matched to a gene: 6. The CDR3 totals 13 residues. CDR1 SGDLS and CDR2 YYNGEE come from the germline V gene. Only CD45RO-negative cells positively selected for CCR7 counted as naive CD8 cells, so terminally differentiated effector memory CD45RA+ cells were excluded. Donors comprised healthy HIV-negative adults lacking recent acute infections or vaccinations. Generated by immunoSEQ multiplex PCR, the TCRdb table keeps only in-frame clones and is missing some. Among around 1,900,000 clones listed, approximately 92% were seen once. The source of the sample is a study of shared clonotypes between healthy human individuals.

Input material: naive CD8+ T cells from PBMCs. The chain couples TRBV9 to TRBJ1-2; 9 bases align to TRBD1. This receptor was obtained from a man aged 18-30 years in good health. Some clones in this sample may be carry-over from other donors' samples. The CDR3, as DNA: TGTGCCAGCAAGACAGGGGGAGATGATGGCTACACCTTC. Translated: CASKTGGDDGYTF.